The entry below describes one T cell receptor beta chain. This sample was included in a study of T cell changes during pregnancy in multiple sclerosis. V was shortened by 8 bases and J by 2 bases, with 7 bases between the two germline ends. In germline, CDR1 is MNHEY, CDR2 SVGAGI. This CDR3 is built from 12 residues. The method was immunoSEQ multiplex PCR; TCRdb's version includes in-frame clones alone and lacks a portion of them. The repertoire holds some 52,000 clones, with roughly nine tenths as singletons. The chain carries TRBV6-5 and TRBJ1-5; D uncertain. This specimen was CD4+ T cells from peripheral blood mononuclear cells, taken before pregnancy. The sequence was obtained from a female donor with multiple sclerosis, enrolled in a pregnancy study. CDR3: CASGRGNQPQHF. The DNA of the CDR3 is TGTGCCAGCGGGAGGGGCAATCAGCCCCAGCATTTT.